This note documents a single T cell receptor (beta chain) sequence. The Seattle patients, enrolled during active infection, were followed longitudinally. Per the authors' pipeline: Estimated nucleated cell counts came from reference gene primer amplification. TCRdb keeps only in-frame clones here, not all; method: immunoSEQ multiplex PCR. The V and J calls and clone size come from that table; D and trimming were worked out from the DNA. The sample consists of 70,000 or so clones, 76% of them appearing once. The sample originates from a study of blood T cell repertoires in COVID-19. Background on the study: The study drew acute and convalescent COVID-19 samples from the United States, Italy and Spain. Nucleic acid was either cDNA or gDNA, and it came from T cells, B-cell-depleted T cells, or PBMCs.

This CDR3 comprises 13 residues. V was cut by 5 bases and J by 8 bases, with 10 bases left in between. Germline V lookup: CDR1 SGHAT, CDR2 FQNNGV. Sequences were obtained from peripheral blood. This chain joins TRBV11-2 and TRBJ1-6; no clear D. This receptor was identified in a man aged 60-69 years with COVID-19, enrolled during active disease. The CDR3 sequence: CASSKIGDSPLHF. The CDR3 DNA reads TGTGCCAGCAGCAAGATCGGAGATTCACCCCTCCACTTT.